The T cell receptor beta chain described here comes from a study of shared clonotypes between healthy human individuals. The study, taken as a whole, reports: There were few donors, and this limited the genetic and exposure-history diversity represented. Around 5% was the fraction of naive CD4 clonotypes found shared across a few donors.

Deep-level settings were used for running the assay. The method was immunoSEQ multiplex PCR; TCRdb's version includes in-frame clones alone and lacks a portion of them. Among under 1,100,000 clones listed, roughly 74% were seen once. With regard to this clone: Its antigen remains unidentified.

Germline loops: CDR1 MNHEY, CDR2 SMNVEV (reference sequence). Trimming pared 2 bases from V and 5 bases from J, leaving 9 bases between. The CDR3 is made up of 13 amino acids. This clonotype originated in a man aged 18 to 30 in good health. Some clones in this sample may be carry-over from other donors' samples. Input material: memory CD4+ T cells from PBMCs. Subset specified: CD45RA-negative fraction. V is TRBV27 and J is TRBJ1-1; D gene unclear. The CDR3 bases are TGTGCCAGCAGTTTAGCAGGCCGAACTGAAGCTTTCTTT. Its translation is CASSLAGRTEAFF.